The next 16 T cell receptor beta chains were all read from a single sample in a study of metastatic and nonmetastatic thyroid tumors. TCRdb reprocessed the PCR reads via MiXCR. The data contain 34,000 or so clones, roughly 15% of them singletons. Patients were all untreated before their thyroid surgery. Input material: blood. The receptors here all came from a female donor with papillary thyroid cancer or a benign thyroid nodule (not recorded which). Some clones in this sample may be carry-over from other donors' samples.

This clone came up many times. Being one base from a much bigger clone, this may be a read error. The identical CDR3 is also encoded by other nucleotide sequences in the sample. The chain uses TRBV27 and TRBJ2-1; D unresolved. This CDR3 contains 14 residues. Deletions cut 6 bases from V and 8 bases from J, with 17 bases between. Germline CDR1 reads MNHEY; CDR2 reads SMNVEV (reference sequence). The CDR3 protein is CASSLLAVVDEQFF. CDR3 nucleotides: TGTGCCAGCAGCCTTTTGGCGGTTGTCGATGAGCAGTTCTTC.

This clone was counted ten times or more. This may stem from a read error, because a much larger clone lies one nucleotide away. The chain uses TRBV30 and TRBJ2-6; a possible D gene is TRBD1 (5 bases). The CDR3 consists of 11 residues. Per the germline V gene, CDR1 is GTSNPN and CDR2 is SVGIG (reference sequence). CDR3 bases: TGTGCACTATCTGGGGCCAACGTCCCGACTTTC. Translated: CALSGANVPTF.

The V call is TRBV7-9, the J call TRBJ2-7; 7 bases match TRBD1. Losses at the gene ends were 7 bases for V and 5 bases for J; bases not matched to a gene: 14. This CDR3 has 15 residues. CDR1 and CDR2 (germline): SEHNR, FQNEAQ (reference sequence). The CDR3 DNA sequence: TGTGCCAGCACCTGGGACAGCACGTTGCCCAACGAGCAGTACTTC. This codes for CASTWDSTLPNEQYF. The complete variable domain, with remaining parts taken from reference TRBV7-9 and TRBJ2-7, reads DTGVSQNPRHKITKRGQNVTFRCDPISEHNRLYWYRQTLGQGPEFLTYFQNEAQLEKSRLLSDRFSAERPKGSFSTLEIQRTEQGDSAMYLCASTWDSTLPNEQYFGPGTRLTVT.

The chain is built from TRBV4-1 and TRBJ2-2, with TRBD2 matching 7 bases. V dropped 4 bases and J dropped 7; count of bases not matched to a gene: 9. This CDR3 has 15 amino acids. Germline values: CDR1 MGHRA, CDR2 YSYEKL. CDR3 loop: CASSPRGREGGELFF. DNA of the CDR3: TGCGCCAGCAGCCCCCGCGGCAGGGAGGGCGGGGAGCTGTTTTTT.

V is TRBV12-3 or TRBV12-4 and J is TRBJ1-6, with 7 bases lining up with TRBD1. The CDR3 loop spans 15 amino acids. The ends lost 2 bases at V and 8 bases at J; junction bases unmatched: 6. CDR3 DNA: TGTGCCAGCAGTTTACTTCCGGACAGGCATTCACCCCTCCACTTT. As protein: CASSLLPDRHSPLHF.

CDR3 sequence: CSVEDPAGEPYEQYF. The CDR3 region has the DNA TGCAGCGTTGAAGATCCAGCGGGGGAACCCTACGAGCAGTACTTC. V is TRBV29-1 and J is TRBJ2-7; 8 bases match TRBD2. CDR3 size: 15 residues. The V segment lost 0 bases and the J segment 2 bases; nucleotides outside the gene matches: 6. Germline CDR1 reads SQVTM; CDR2 reads ANQGSEA.

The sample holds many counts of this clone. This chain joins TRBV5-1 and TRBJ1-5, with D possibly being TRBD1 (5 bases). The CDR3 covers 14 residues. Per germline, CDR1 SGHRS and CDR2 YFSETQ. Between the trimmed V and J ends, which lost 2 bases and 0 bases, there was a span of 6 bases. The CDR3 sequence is CASSFGGSNQPQHF. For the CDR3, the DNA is TGCGCCAGCAGCTTCGGGGGTAGCAATCAGCCCCAGCATTTT.

DNA of the CDR3: TGTGCCAGCAGCTCCGTGACATTTTACGAGCAGTACTTC. It translates to CASSSVTFYEQYF. The chain links TRBV7-8 to TRBJ2-7; no clear D gene. Trimming stripped 4 bases from V and 4 bases from J, with 11 bases between. Germline assignment: CDR1 SGHVS and CDR2 FQNEAQ. This CDR3 is 13 amino acids long.

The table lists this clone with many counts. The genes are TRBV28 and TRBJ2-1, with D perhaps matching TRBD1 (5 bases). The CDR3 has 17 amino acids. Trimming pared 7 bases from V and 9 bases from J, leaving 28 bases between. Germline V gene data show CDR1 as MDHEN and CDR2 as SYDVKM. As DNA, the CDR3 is TGTGCCAGCACCCACCCCCACGACCCGGTAGGGGTTGGTGAGCAGTTCTTC. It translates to CASTHPHDPVGVGEQFF.

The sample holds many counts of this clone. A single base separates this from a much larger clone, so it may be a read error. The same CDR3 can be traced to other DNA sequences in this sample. CDR3 sequence: CASSADPWDEQFF. As DNA, the CDR3 is TGCGCCAGCAGTGCGGATCCATGGGATGAGCAGTTCTTC. This rearrangement joins TRBV10-1 to TRBJ2-1; no clear D. Germline V gene lookup returns CDR1 WNHNN and CDR2 SYGVQD (reference sequence). The V end lost 4 bases, the J end lost 8 bases, and 12 bases lay between the germline ends. The CDR3 sequence is 13 residues long.

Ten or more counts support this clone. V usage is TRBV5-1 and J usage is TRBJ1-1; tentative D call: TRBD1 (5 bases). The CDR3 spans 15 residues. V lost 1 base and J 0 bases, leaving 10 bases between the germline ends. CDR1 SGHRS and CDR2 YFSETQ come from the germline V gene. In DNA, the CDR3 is TGCGCCAGCAGCTTGAGCAGGGCCATGAACACTGAAGCTTTCTTT. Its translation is CASSLSRAMNTEAFF.

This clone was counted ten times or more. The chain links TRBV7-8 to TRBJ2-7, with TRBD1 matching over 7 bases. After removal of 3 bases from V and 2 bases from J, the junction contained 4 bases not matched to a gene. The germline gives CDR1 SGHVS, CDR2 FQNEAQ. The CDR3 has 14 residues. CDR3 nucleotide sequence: TGTGCCAGCAGCTTCCGGGACAGCGCCTACGAGCAGTACTTC. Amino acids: CASSFRDSAYEQYF.

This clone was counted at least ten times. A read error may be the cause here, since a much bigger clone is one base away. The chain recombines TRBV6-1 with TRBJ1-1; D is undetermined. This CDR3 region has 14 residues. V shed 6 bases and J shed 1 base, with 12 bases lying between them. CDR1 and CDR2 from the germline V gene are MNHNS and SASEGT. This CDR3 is CASRKGIWNTEAFF. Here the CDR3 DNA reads TGTGCCAGCAGGAAGGGCATATGGAACACTGAAGCTTTCTTT.

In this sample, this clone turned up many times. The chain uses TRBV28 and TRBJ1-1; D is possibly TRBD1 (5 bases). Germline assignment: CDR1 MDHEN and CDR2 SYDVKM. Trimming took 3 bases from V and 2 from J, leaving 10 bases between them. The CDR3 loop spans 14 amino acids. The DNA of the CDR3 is TGTGCCAGCAGTTTTGCAGGGCTAAACACTGAAGCTTTCTTT. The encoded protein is CASSFAGLNTEAFF.

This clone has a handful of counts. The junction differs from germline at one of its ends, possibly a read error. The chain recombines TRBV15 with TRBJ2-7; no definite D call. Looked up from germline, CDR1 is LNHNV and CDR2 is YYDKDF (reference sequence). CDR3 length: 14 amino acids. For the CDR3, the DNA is TGTGCCACCAGCATAGAGAAGACCCTCTACGAGCATTACTTC. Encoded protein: CATSIEKTLYEHYF.

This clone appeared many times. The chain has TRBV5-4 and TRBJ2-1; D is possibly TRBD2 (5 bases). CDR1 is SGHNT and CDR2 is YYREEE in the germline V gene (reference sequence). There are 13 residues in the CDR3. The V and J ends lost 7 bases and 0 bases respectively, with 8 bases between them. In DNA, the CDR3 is TGTGCCAGCCTAGGGAGCTCCTACAATGAGCAGTTCTTC. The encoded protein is CASLGSSYNEQFF.